The clone carrying this TCR beta chain came up once. A read error may account for a junction end that differs from germline. The sample belongs to a study of blood T cell repertoires in COVID-19. At the level of the study: In each case, the material was cDNA or gDNA derived from T cells, B-cell-depleted T cells, or PBMCs.

CDR3 length equals 16 residues. Germline V gene data show CDR1 as SSHAT and CDR2 as FNYEAQ (reference sequence). Libraries were prepared by immunoSEQ multiplex PCR; TCRdb keeps only in-frame clonotypes and omits some of them. The sample shows roughly 400,000 clones, roughly nine tenths of them seen only once. The sample comprised PBMCs or T cells enriched from blood (not recorded which). The rearrangement joins TRBV7-7 to TRBJ2-3, with 8 bases lining up with TRBD2. This sequence originates from a woman aged 40 to 49 who had been exposed to COVID-19. CDR3 protein: CASSLGVAGKTDTQYF. In nucleotides, the CDR3 is TGTGCTAGCAGCCTCGGGGTAGCGGGGAAAACAGATACGCAGTATTTT.